The 30 T cell receptor beta chains listed next were all sequenced from one sample in a study of shared clonotypes between healthy human individuals. Only in-frame clones appear in the TCRdb table, and some are missing; sequencing was by immunoSEQ multiplex PCR. Of a few million clones in the sample, 85% to 95% were seen once. The source material was naive CD4+ T cells from PBMCs. Noted subset: CD45RA+ positively selected. The receptors derive from a man younger than 35 in good health. Some clones in this sample may be carry-over from other donors' samples.

The chain recombines TRBV5-1 with TRBJ1-1; D not certain. This CDR3 region has 14 residues. From germline, CDR1 is SGHRS and CDR2 YFSETQ. V was clipped by 2 bases and J by 0 bases, with 8 bases between them. The CDR3 loop is CASSFDGVNTEAFF. As DNA, the CDR3 is TGCGCCAGCAGCTTTGACGGCGTGAACACTGAAGCTTTCTTT.

The rearrangement joins TRBV19 to TRBJ1-5; D call uncertain. Germline values: CDR1 LNHDA, CDR2 SQIVND (reference sequence). V dropped 0 bases and J dropped 0 bases, with 15 bases sitting between them. This CDR3 is built from 18 residues. The CDR3 sequence: CASSIDFGRSYSNQPQHF. CDR3 nucleotide sequence: TGTGCCAGTAGTATAGATTTCGGTCGGAGCTATAGCAATCAGCCCCAGCATTTT.

The chain joins TRBV27 to TRBJ2-7, with D tentatively TRBD2 (6 bases). In germline, CDR1 is MNHEY, CDR2 SMNVEV (reference sequence). V lost 2 bases and J 3 bases, leaving 8 bases between the germline ends. The length of the CDR3 is 13 residues. CDR3: CASSLGLNYEQYF. CDR3 nucleotide sequence: TGTGCCAGCAGTTTAGGACTAAACTACGAGCAGTACTTC.

The chain employs TRBV5-1 and TRBJ2-5; D perhaps matches TRBD1 (5 bases). The CDR3 consists of 14 residues. V lost 1 base, J lost 5 bases, and 12 bases lay in between. CDR1 is SGHRS and CDR2 is YFSETQ in the germline V gene. This CDR3 is CASSLIETEETQYF. The DNA for the CDR3 is TGCGCCAGCAGCTTGATCGAGACAGAGGAGACCCAGTACTTC.

The DNA of the CDR3 is TGTGCCAGCAGCGTAGACCAGACTAGTTTGGTCGAGCAGTACTTC. Its protein product is CASSVDQTSLVEQYF. The rearrangement links TRBV9 to TRBJ2-7; possible D gene TRBD2, 6 bases. This CDR3 comprises 15 residues. Between the trimmed V and J ends, which lost 0 bases and 6 bases, there was a span of 16 bases. In germline, CDR1 is SGDLS, CDR2 YYNGEE.

V is TRBV19 and J is TRBJ2-7, with D possibly being TRBD2 (5 bases). The germline V gene has CDR1 LNHDA and CDR2 SQIVND (reference sequence). The CDR3 spans 15 residues. V gave up 2 bases and J gave up 1 base, with 12 bases separating them. The DNA for the CDR3 is TGTGCCAGTAGTATATATAGCCGGGGATCCTACGAGCAGTACTTC. It translates to CASSIYSRGSYEQYF.

The chain combines TRBV30 with TRBJ1-2; D remains unclear. V was clipped by 0 bases and J by 5 bases, with 10 bases between them. The CDR3 spans 13 residues. CDR1 and CDR2 from the germline V gene are GTSNPN and SVGIG (reference sequence). The CDR3 region has the DNA TGTGCCTGGAGTGTACGGCCGGATTATGGCTACACCTTC. Its protein is CAWSVRPDYGYTF.

This clone was counted only a few times. The chain uses TRBV30 and TRBJ1-1, with D tentatively TRBD1 (6 bases). This CDR3 region has 13 residues. Germline V gives CDR1 GTSNPN, CDR2 SVGIG (reference sequence). The germline V and J ends were trimmed by 8 bases and 1 base, with 14 bases remaining between them. The CDR3 nucleotides are TGTGCCGGGGGGCAGGGGCGGAACACTGAAGCTTTCTTT. Translated: CAGGQGRNTEAFF. The full variable domain, completed using reference TRBV30 and TRBJ1-1, is SQTIHQWPATLVQPVGSPLSLECTVEGTSNPNLYWYRQAAGRGLQLLFYSVGIGQISSEVPQNLSASRPQDRQFILSSKKLLLSDSGFYLCAGGQGRNTEAFFGQGTRLTVV.

This clone has only one observation. The chain has TRBV28 and TRBJ1-6; the D is unclear. This CDR3 region has 12 residues. Germline loops: CDR1 MDHEN, CDR2 SYDVKM. Trimming left V 11 bases short and J 6 bases short, with 11 bases between. The CDR3 coding sequence is TGTGCCGCCAAAGGGTCTAATTCACCCCTCCACTTT. Protein product: CAAKGSNSPLHF.

The chain links TRBV5-1 to TRBJ2-2; 14 bases are a match to TRBD2. The CDR3 is 17 amino acids. The germline CDR1 and CDR2 sequences are SGHRS and YFSETQ. The ends lost 4 bases at V and 7 bases at J; junction bases unmatched: 9. The CDR3 DNA is TGCGCCAGCAGCCGCGCCGGGACTAGCGGGAGTAGCGGGGAGCTGTTTTTT. This encodes CASSRAGTSGSSGELFF.

The chain couples TRBV30 to TRBJ2-5; D not certain. Trimming left V 1 base short and J 6 bases short, with 9 bases between. CDR3 length equals 12 residues. The germline CDR1 and CDR2 sequences are GTSNPN and SVGIG (reference sequence). The CDR3 DNA is TGTGCCTGGAGTGGAGTGGGGAAGACCCAGTACTTC. This gives the protein CAWSGVGKTQYF.

The V gene is TRBV15, the J gene TRBJ1-1; no reliable D call. V lost 0 bases and J lost 0, with 17 bases in between. The germline V gene has CDR1 LNHNV and CDR2 YYDKDF (reference sequence). The CDR3 sequence is 18 residues long. The CDR3 DNA is TGTGCCACCAGCAGAGAAAGGGCACAGATCTATCTGAACACTGAAGCTTTCTTT. Its protein product is CATSRERAQIYLNTEAFF. The variable domain in full, completed from reference TRBV15 and TRBJ1-1, reads DAMVIQNPRYQVTQFGKPVTLSCSQTLNHNVMYWYQQKSSQAPKLLFHYYDKDFNNEADTPDNFQSRRPNTSFCFLDIRSPGLGDTAMYLCATSRERAQIYLNTEAFFGQGTRLTVV.

This chain links TRBV5-1 with TRBJ2-1, with TRBD2 matching over 7 bases. Germline lookup yields CDR1 SGHRS and CDR2 YFSETQ. V shed 0 bases and J 6 bases; nucleotides not matched to a gene: 6. This CDR3 is 15 amino acids long. The CDR3 reads CASSLDAGVSNEQFF. CDR3 sequence (DNA): TGCGCCAGCAGCTTGGATGCGGGGGTTAGCAATGAGCAGTTCTTC.

The chain employs TRBV14 and TRBJ1-5, with D unclear. The V end was cut by 6 bases, the J end by 1 base, with 22 bases between. CDR1 is SGHDN and CDR2 is FVKESK in the germline V gene. This CDR3 is built from 18 residues. The CDR3: CASRDGRLTGESNQPQHF. Written as DNA, the CDR3 is TGTGCCAGCAGAGACGGGCGCCTAACTGGAGAGAGCAATCAGCCCCAGCATTTT.

This clone has just a few counts. The genes are TRBV27 and TRBJ2-7; D is perhaps TRBD1 (5 bases). The ends were cut back, 5 bases at V and 2 bases at J, with 16 bases in the middle. Germline CDR1 MNHEY, CDR2 SMNVEV (reference sequence). This CDR3 has 15 residues. This chain's CDR3 is CASSTIPAGTYEQYF. Written as DNA, the CDR3 is TGTGCCAGCAGTACAATCCCGGCAGGGACCTACGAGCAGTACTTC.

The V gene is TRBV5-6, the J gene TRBJ1-2; D might be TRBD1 (5 bases). Between the trimmed V and J ends, which lost 4 bases and 2 bases, there was a span of 12 bases. The CDR3 length is 14 residues. Germline-derived CDR1 and CDR2 are SGHDT and YYEEEE. This CDR3 reads CASSPRGGNYGYTF. The CDR3 bases are TGTGCCAGCAGCCCTCGGGGGGGAAACTATGGCTACACCTTC.

This chain connects TRBV28 to TRBJ2-1; TRBD2 agrees at 8 bases. Trimming took 6 bases from V and 4 from J; bases not matched to a gene: 11. Germline loops: CDR1 MDHEN, CDR2 SYDVKM. The CDR3 loop spans 16 amino acids. The CDR3 here is CASRPRLANRYNEQFF. CDR3 in DNA: TGTGCCAGCAGACCGAGACTAGCGAACAGGTACAATGAGCAGTTCTTC.

The J gene is TRBJ2-1, the V gene TRBV9; TRBD2 aligns across 9 bases. In germline, CDR1 is SGDLS, CDR2 YYNGEE. Losses at the gene ends were 4 bases for V and 4 bases for J; bases not matched to a gene: 6. The CDR3 is made up of 15 amino acids. The CDR3 DNA follows: TGTGCCAGCAGCTTTAGACTAGCGGAGTACAATGAGCAGTTCTTC. This translates into CASSFRLAEYNEQFF.

The chain couples TRBV11-2 to TRBJ2-7, with 9 bases identical to TRBD2. Germline CDR1 and CDR2: SGHAT and FQNNGV. The ends lost 5 bases at V and 2 bases at J; junction bases unmatched: 7. This CDR3 has 15 residues. The DNA for the CDR3 is TGTGCCAGCAGCGGAATAGCGGGAGTGGCCTACGAGCAGTACTTC. Its translation: CASSGIAGVAYEQYF.

Concerning this clone itself: The sample carries other DNA sequences with the same CDR3. The J gene is TRBJ2-7, the V gene TRBV5-5, with TRBD2 matching 9 bases. This CDR3 contains 15 residues. The V and J ends lost 0 bases and 4 bases, in that order; junction bases with no gene match: 5. Per germline, CDR1 SGHKS and CDR2 YYEKEE (reference sequence). The DNA for the CDR3 is TGTGCCAGCAGCTTGGGGGTAGCGGGAGATTACGAGCAGTACTTC. It specifies CASSLGVAGDYEQYF.

The rearrangement uses TRBV4-1 and TRBJ1-2; D ambiguous. Germline V gene lookup returns CDR1 MGHRA and CDR2 YSYEKL. V lost 4 bases and J lost 1, with 10 bases in between. This CDR3 region has 14 residues. The CDR3 region is CASSPDPFNYGYTF. The CDR3 coding sequence is TGCGCCAGCAGCCCGGATCCTTTTAACTATGGCTACACCTTC.

The rearrangement links TRBV21-1 to TRBJ2-1; the table's D call, TRBD2, was not checked against the DNA. TRBV21-1 is given as a pseudogene. This CDR3 is 17 amino acids long. CDR3 region: CASSKGWLAGGNNEQFF. For the CDR3, the DNA is TGTGCCAGCAGCAAAGGATGGTTAGCGGGAGGGAACAATGAGCAGTTCTTC.

V and J are TRBV19 and TRBJ1-5; TRBD1 aligns across 8 bases. Trimming at V came to 5 bases and at J to 0 bases, leaving 12 bases not matched to a gene. This CDR3 region has 18 residues. Germline assignment: CDR1 LNHDA and CDR2 SQIVND (reference sequence). In DNA, the CDR3 is TGTGCCAGTAGTCGAAATATAGGACAGGGCCTTAGCAATCAGCCCCAGCATTTT. Residues: CASSRNIGQGLSNQPQHF. Drawing the rest from reference TRBV19 and TRBJ1-5, the complete variable domain is DGGITQSPKYLFRKEGQNVTLSCEQNLNHDAMYWYRQDPGQGLRLIYYSQIVNDFQKGDIAEGYSVSREKKESFPLTVTSAQKNPTAFYLCASSRNIGQGLSNQPQHFGDGTRLSIL.

The CDR3, as DNA: TGTGCCACGCAGAGTAGGGGGCAAGAGACCCAGTACTTC. As protein: CATQSRGQETQYF. The chain recombines TRBV10-3 with TRBJ2-5; D is perhaps TRBD1 (6 bases). Trimming shortened V by 10 bases and J by 2 bases, and 14 bases separated the two germline ends. Germline V gene sequence: CDR1 ENHRY, CDR2 SYGVKD. CDR3 length: 13 residues.

This clone was seen once. The chain is built from TRBV10-2 and TRBJ1-1; no firm D call. Germline assignment: CDR1 WSHSY and CDR2 SAAADI. Trimming removed 2 bases from V and 11 bases from J, with 15 bases in between. The CDR3 is made up of 13 amino acids. CDR3 amino acids: CASSEGNPSKAFF. CDR3 DNA: TGCGCCAGCAGTGAGGGTAACCCGTCGAAGGCTTTCTTT.

This sequence joins TRBV9 and TRBJ1-1; TRBD1 matches at 8 bases. There are 13 residues in the CDR3. V shed 4 bases, J shed 4 bases, and the junction held 3 bases outside the gene matches. Germline loops: CDR1 SGDLS, CDR2 YYNGEE. The CDR3 loop reads CASSLQGATEAFF. The CDR3 bases are TGTGCCAGCAGCCTCCAGGGGGCCACTGAAGCTTTCTTT.

This chain uses TRBV28 with TRBJ2-5; D may be TRBD2 (6 bases). V was shortened by 6 bases and J by 3 bases, with 14 bases between the two germline ends. CDR3 length: 14 amino acids. Germline CDR1 MDHEN, CDR2 SYDVKM. Here the CDR3 reads CASSPGTSEETQYF. As DNA, the CDR3 is TGTGCCAGCAGCCCCGGGACTTCTGAAGAGACCCAGTACTTC.

The gene calls are TRBV28 and TRBJ2-7; unclear D gene. The V end lost 6 bases, the J end lost 2 bases, and 14 bases lay between the germline ends. The CDR3 is made up of 14 amino acids. Germline V gene sequence: CDR1 MDHEN, CDR2 SYDVKM. The CDR3 region is CASRGPIGPYEQYF. CDR3 coding DNA: TGTGCCAGCAGAGGTCCGATCGGGCCCTACGAGCAGTACTTC.

The chain couples TRBV7-9 to TRBJ2-6; 7 positions match TRBD1. CDR3 length: 18 residues. V was clipped by 7 bases and J by 0 bases; unmatched bases: 12. Per germline, CDR1 SEHNR and CDR2 FQNEAQ (reference sequence). The CDR3 region is CASIKTGRLVSGANVLTF. As DNA, the CDR3 is TGTGCCAGCATCAAGACAGGGAGATTGGTCTCTGGGGCCAACGTCCTGACTTTC.

J is TRBJ2-3 and V is TRBV7-2; TRBD2 is a possible D gene (6 bases). V was trimmed by 5 bases and J by 2 bases, leaving 17 bases between them. Per the germline V gene, CDR1 is SGHTA and CDR2 is FQGNSA. This CDR3 comprises 16 residues. The chain's CDR3 is CASSPQARGNTDTQYF. The CDR3 nucleotides are TGTGCCAGCAGCCCACAGGCGCGGGGCAACACAGATACGCAGTATTTT.